These T cell receptor beta chains were read from a single sample in a study of blood T cell repertoires in COVID-19. Profiled with immunoSEQ multiplex PCR; TCRdb holds only in-frame clones, not every one. The sample yields some 95,000 clones, less than 85% seen once. The sequenced sample consisted of peripheral blood. The receptors originated from a man in his 70s with acute or convalescent COVID-19. Both conserved end residues are part of each CDR3. A D gene is named only where the DNA matches it firmly. Size values are once, few and many counts, or a class for expanded clones, and some rows have none.

v_gene,abundance,d_gene,j_gene,CDR3nt,CDR3aa
TRBV30,.,.,TRBJ1-5,TGTGCCTGGAGTTATGGGGTCTCGGGGCAGCCCCAGCATTTT,CAWSYGVSGQPQHF
TRBV29-1,few,.,TRBJ1-1,TGCAGCGTAGACATAACGGGGTACGAAGCTTTCTTT,CSVDITGYEAFF
TRBV27,.,TRBD1,TRBJ1-2,TGTGCCAGCGGAAACAGACAGGGGCACTATGGCTACACCTTC,CASGNRQGHYGYTF
TRBV27,.,TRBD2,TRBJ2-5,TGTGCCAGCAGTTTATCGACTAGCGGGGGGTTTAAGACCCAGTACTTC,CASSLSTSGGFKTQYF
TRBV7-8,few,.,TRBJ1-4,TGTGCCAGCAGCTCGCCCGAGCGGGGGAATGAAAAACTGTTTTTT,CASSSPERGNEKLFF
TRBV9,.,.,TRBJ2-3,TGTGCCAGCAGCGGCATGGGGCGAACTAGCACAGATACGCAGTATTTT,CASSGMGRTSTDTQYF
TRBV19,few,TRBD1,TRBJ2-2,TGTGCCAGTAGTACAAGGGGGACAGGAGACACCGGGGAGCTGTTTTTT,CASSTRGTGDTGELFF
TRBV28,.,TRBD2,TRBJ2-7,TGTGCCAGCAGTTTAAGTAGCGGGAAAGGTGAGCAGTACTTC,CASSLSSGKGEQYF
TRBV19,.,.,TRBJ1-1,TGTGCCAGTAGTATAAGCCGGGGACATCGTGAAGCTTTCTTT,CASSISRGHREAFF
TRBV28,.,TRBD2,TRBJ2-7,TGTGCCAGCCAATCTAGCGGGAGTGATTCCCCGAGCGGCGAGCAGTACTTC,CASQSSGSDSPSGEQYF
TRBV4-2,few,.,TRBJ2-1,TGTGCCAGCCTTCTAGGGGGCAGCGCCGGGGGTGAGCAGTTCTTC,CASLLGGSAGGEQFF
TRBV19,few,.,TRBJ1-5,TGTGCTACTTACGACAGTAATAGCAATCAGCCCCAGCATTTT,CATYDSNSNQPQHF
TRBV28,medium-sized,.,TRBJ1-1,TGTGCCAGCAGGGCAACCACTGAAGCTTTCTTT,CASRATTEAFF
TRBV5-4,few,TRBD1,TRBJ2-7,TGTGCCAGCCACAGGGGAACAACGGGCGAGCAGTACTTC,CASHRGTTGEQYF
TRBV6-5,.,.,TRBJ1-5,TGTGCCAGCAGTTCAGGGGGCAATCAGCCCCAGCATTTT,CASSSGGNQPQHF
TRBV19,.,.,TRBJ1-5,TGTGCCAGTAGTATCCGACAGACCCTCGGGAGTCAGCCCCAGCATTTT,CASSIRQTLGSQPQHF
TRBV3-1/TRBV3-2,.,TRBD2,TRBJ2-3,TGTGCCAGCACCCTTAGCGGGAGCCCAACAGATACGCAGTATTTT,CASTLSGSPTDTQYF
TRBV3-1/TRBV3-2,.,TRBD1,TRBJ2-5,TGTGCCAGCAGCCAAGACGAGGTATACAGGGGACAAGAGACCCAGTACTTC,CASSQDEVYRGQETQYF
TRBV3-1/TRBV3-2,few,TRBD1,TRBJ1-6,TGTGCCAGCAGGTTCACAGGGGGGAATTCACCCCTCCACTTT,CASRFTGGNSPLHF
TRBV4-1,.,.,TRBJ1-2,TGCGCCAGCAGCCAAGACTCGTTCAGGGTGGCAGGGGAAGCCAATGGCTACACCTTC,CASSQDSFRVAGEANGYTF
TRBV6-1,.,.,TRBJ1-6,TGTGCCAGCAGTGAGAGTTCCCCCTATAATTCACCCCTCCACTTT,CASSESSPYNSPLHF
TRBV5-6,.,TRBD1,TRBJ2-7,TGTGCCAGCAGCTGGAGGGACAGGGGTTCCTACGAGCAGTACTTC,CASSWRDRGSYEQYF
TRBV24-1,.,.,TRBJ2-1,TGTGCCATTTCCGCTACCCGACTGGGTGAGCAGTTCTTC,CAISATRLGEQFF
TRBV21-1,.,.,TRBJ2-1,TGTGCCAGCAGCTCCCAGGGGGCCCTCCTCTACAATGAGCAGTTCTTC,CASSSQGALLYNEQFF
TRBV5-1,many,.,TRBJ1-2,TGCGCCAGCAGCCTCCGAAGGGACACGGAATTGAGTAACTATGGCTACACCTTC,CASSLRRDTELSNYGYTF
TRBV19,many,TRBD1,TRBJ1-2,TGTGCCAGTAACCAGGGGGGCAACTATGGCTACACCTTC,CASNQGGNYGYTF
TRBV4-1,.,.,TRBJ1-3,TGCGCCAGCAGCCAACCCCCTGACAGTGTTCAAGGGTCTGGAAACACCATATATTTT,CASSQPPDSVQGSGNTIYF